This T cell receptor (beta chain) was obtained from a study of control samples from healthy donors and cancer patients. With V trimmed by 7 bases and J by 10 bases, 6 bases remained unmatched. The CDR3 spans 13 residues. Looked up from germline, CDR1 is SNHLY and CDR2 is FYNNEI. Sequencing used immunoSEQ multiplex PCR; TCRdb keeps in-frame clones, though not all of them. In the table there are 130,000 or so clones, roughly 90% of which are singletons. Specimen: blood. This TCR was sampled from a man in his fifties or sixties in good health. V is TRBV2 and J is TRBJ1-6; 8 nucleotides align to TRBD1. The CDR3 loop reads CASTDRVGSPLHF. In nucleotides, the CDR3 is TGTGCCAGCACGGACAGGGTAGGGTCACCCCTCCACTTT.